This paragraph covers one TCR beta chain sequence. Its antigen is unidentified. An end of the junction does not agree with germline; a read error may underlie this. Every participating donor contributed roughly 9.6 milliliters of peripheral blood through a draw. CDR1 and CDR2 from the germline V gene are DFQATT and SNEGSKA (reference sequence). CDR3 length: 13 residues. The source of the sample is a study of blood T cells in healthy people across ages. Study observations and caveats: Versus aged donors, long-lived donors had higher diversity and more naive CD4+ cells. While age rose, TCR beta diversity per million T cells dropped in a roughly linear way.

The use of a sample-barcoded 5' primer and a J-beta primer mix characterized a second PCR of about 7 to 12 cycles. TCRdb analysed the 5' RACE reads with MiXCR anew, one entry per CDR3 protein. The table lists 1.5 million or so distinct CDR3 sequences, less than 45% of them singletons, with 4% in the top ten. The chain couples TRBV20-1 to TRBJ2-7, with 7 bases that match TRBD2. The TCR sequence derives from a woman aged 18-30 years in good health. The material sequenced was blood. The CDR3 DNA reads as TGCGGTGCTAGGGCTAGCGGTACCTACGAGCAGTACTTC. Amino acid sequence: CGARASGTYEQYF.